A selection of T cell receptor beta chains follows, all from one sample in a study of blood T cells in healthy people across ages. Using its own MiXCR run on the 5' RACE reads, TCRdb lists one record per CDR3 protein. The sample consists of 1,500,000 or so distinct CDR3 sequences, 40% to 45% of them appearing once. The sequencing input was blood. These receptors were taken from a woman between 18 and 29 years old in good health. Both conserved end residues are part of each CDR3. D genes are given only for firm matches. Size values are once, few and many counts, or a class for expanded clones, and some rows have none.

CDR3: CASRVTGGLSNQPQHF; DNA: TGTGCCAGCAGGGTAACAGGGGGCCTGAGCAATCAGCCCCAGCATTTT; V: TRBV6-1; J: TRBJ1-5; D: TRBD1; size: few
CDR3: CASIDRGPYNEQFF; DNA: TGTGCCAGCATCGACAGGGGGCCTTACAATGAGCAGTTCTTC; V: TRBV6-2/TRBV6-3; J: TRBJ2-1; D: TRBD1; size: -
CDR3: CASSQEPDSYNEQFF; DNA: TGCGCCAGCAGCCAAGAGCCGGACAGTTACAATGAGCAGTTCTTC; V: TRBV4-1; J: TRBJ2-1; D: -; size: -
CDR3: CASTLAGGQKPHEQYF; DNA: TGTGCCAGCACTCTCGCCGGGGGACAAAAACCCCACGAGCAGTACTTC; V: TRBV6-6; J: TRBJ2-7; D: -; size: few
CDR3: CAGSSVSSLEAFF; DNA: TGTGCCGGCAGCTCAGTATCTAGTCTTGAAGCTTTCTTT; V: TRBV7-2; J: TRBJ1-1; D: -; size: once
CDR3: CASSKDRDQPQHF; DNA: TGTGCCAGCAGCAAGGACAGGGACCAGCCCCAGCATTTT; V: TRBV13; J: TRBJ1-5; D: TRBD1; size: few
CDR3: CASTPGQFHYGYTF; DNA: TGTGCCAGTACGCCGGGACAGTTTCACTATGGCTACACCTTC; V: TRBV27; J: TRBJ1-2; D: TRBD1; size: few
CDR3: CASSLFTSGIRNEQYF; DNA: TGTGCCAGCAGCTTATTCACTAGCGGGATAAGGAATGAGCAGTACTTC; V: TRBV7-2; J: TRBJ2-7; D: TRBD2; size: -
CDR3: CASSLQPTQETQYF; DNA: TGTGCCAGCAGCTTACAGCCCACTCAAGAGACCCAGTACTTC; V: TRBV5-5; J: TRBJ2-5; D: -; size: few
CDR3: CSARGWGHLQETQYF; DNA: TGCAGTGCCAGGGGGTGGGGGCACCTTCAAGAGACCCAGTACTTC; V: TRBV20-1; J: TRBJ2-5; D: TRBD1; size: -
CDR3: CSVGTANQPQHF; DNA: TGCAGCGTGGGGACAGCGAATCAGCCCCAGCATTTT; V: TRBV29-1; J: TRBJ1-5; D: TRBD1; size: -
CDR3: CASSFNLRTGRNTGELFF; DNA: TGCGCCAGCAGCTTCAACCTTAGGACAGGGAGAAACACCGGGGAGCTGTTTTTT; V: TRBV5-1; J: TRBJ2-2; D: TRBD1; size: -
CDR3: CASTLGGVRDTQYF; DNA: TGCGCCAGCACCTTAGGGGGAGTCCGGGATACGCAGTATTTT; V: TRBV5-1; J: TRBJ2-3; D: -; size: -
CDR3: CASSWRTETYNEQFF; DNA: TGCGCCAGCAGCTGGAGGACGGAGACCTACAATGAGCAGTTCTTC; V: TRBV5-1; J: TRBJ2-1; D: -; size: once
CDR3: CASSALGGPSTDTQYF; DNA: TGTGCCAGCAGCGCCCTTGGGGGTCCTAGCACAGATACGCAGTATTTT; V: TRBV7-2; J: TRBJ2-3; D: -; size: -
CDR3: CASSPGWGSTDTQYF; DNA: TGTGCCAGCAGCCCGGGTTGGGGGAGCACAGATACGCAGTATTTT; V: TRBV11-2; J: TRBJ2-3; D: -; size: -
CDR3: CATSDSRDAAGTGKHNEQFF; DNA: TGTGCCACCAGTGATTCTCGGGATGCAGCCGGGACAGGGAAACACAATGAGCAGTTCTTC; V: TRBV24-1; J: TRBJ2-1; D: TRBD1; size: few
CDR3: CASSPRTGIYEQYF; DNA: TGTGCCAGCTCACCCAGGACAGGAATTTACGAGCAGTACTTC; V: TRBV18; J: TRBJ2-7; D: TRBD1; size: -
CDR3: CSATLEAGGQETQYF; DNA: TGCAGTGCTACCCTGGAAGCGGGGGGCCAAGAGACCCAGTACTTC; V: TRBV20-1; J: TRBJ2-5; D: TRBD2; size: -
CDR3: CASSPRPGQGAQEQFF; DNA: TGTGCCAGCAGTCCGCGGCCCGGACAGGGGGCTCAGGAGCAGTTCTTC; V: TRBV6-2/TRBV6-3; J: TRBJ2-1; D: TRBD1; size: -
CDR3: CASSTGPVGAYEQYF; DNA: TGTGCCAGCAGCACGGGACCGGTCGGCGCCTACGAGCAGTACTTC; V: TRBV9; J: TRBJ2-7; D: -; size: -
CDR3: CASSYIRDRGYSPLHF; DNA: TGTGCCAGCAGTTACATTCGAGACAGGGGTTATTCACCCCTCCACTTT; V: TRBV6-6; J: TRBJ1-6; D: TRBD1; size: few
CDR3: CASSSLWEPGQETQYF; DNA: TGTGCCAGCAGTTCCCTCTGGGAGCCAGGCCAAGAGACCCAGTACTTC; V: TRBV7-2; J: TRBJ2-5; D: -; size: -
CDR3: CSARRRSTREQYF; DNA: TGCAGTGCTAGGCGAAGGTCGACAAGGGAGCAGTACTTC; V: TRBV20-1; J: TRBJ2-7; D: -; size: few
CDR3: CASSPREQPYEQYF; DNA: TGTGCCAGCAGCCCGCGGGAACAACCATACGAGCAGTACTTC; V: TRBV7-9; J: TRBJ2-7; D: -; size: few
CDR3: CASSWDRDSGYGYTF; DNA: TGCGCCAGCAGCTGGGATAGGGACAGTGGCTATGGCTACACCTTC; V: TRBV5-1; J: TRBJ1-2; D: TRBD1; size: -
CDR3: CASSQAQSPLHF; DNA: TGTGCCAGCAGCCAAGCACAGTCACCCCTCCACTTT; V: TRBV3-1; J: TRBJ1-6; D: -; size: -
CDR3: CASAYGRGQPQHF; DNA: TGTGCCAGCGCCTACGGGCGAGGTCAGCCCCAGCATTTT; V: TRBV27; J: TRBJ1-5; D: -; size: many
CDR3: CASSESLAFSKGQETQYF; DNA: TGTGCCAGCAGTGAATCTCTGGCATTCTCAAAGGGGCAAGAGACCCAGTACTTC; V: TRBV25-1; J: TRBJ2-5; D: -; size: many
CDR3: CASSQDQSLRGDNEQFF; DNA: TGCGCCAGCAGCCAAGATCAGAGCTTAAGAGGCGACAATGAGCAGTTCTTC; V: TRBV4-1; J: TRBJ2-1; D: -; size: few
CDR3: CASSPETGRVNYGYTF; DNA: TGTGCCAGCAGTCCTGAGACAGGAAGGGTGAACTATGGCTACACCTTC; V: TRBV27; J: TRBJ1-2; D: -; size: -
CDR3: CASSQGSSGDWEQFF; DNA: TGCGCCAGCAGCCAGGGTTCTAGCGGGGATTGGGAGCAGTTCTTC; V: TRBV4-3; J: TRBJ2-1; D: TRBD2; size: few